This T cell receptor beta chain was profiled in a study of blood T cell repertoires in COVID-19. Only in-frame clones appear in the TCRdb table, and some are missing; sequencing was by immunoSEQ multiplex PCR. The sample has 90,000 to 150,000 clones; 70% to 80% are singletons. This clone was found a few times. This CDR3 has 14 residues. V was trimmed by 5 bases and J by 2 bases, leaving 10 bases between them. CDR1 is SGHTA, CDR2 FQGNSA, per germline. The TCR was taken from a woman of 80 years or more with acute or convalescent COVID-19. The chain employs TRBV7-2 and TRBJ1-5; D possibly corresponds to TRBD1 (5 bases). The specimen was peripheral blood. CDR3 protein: CASSTRGGNQPQHF. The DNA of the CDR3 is TGTGCCAGCAGCACCCGGGGGGGCAATCAGCCCCAGCATTTT.